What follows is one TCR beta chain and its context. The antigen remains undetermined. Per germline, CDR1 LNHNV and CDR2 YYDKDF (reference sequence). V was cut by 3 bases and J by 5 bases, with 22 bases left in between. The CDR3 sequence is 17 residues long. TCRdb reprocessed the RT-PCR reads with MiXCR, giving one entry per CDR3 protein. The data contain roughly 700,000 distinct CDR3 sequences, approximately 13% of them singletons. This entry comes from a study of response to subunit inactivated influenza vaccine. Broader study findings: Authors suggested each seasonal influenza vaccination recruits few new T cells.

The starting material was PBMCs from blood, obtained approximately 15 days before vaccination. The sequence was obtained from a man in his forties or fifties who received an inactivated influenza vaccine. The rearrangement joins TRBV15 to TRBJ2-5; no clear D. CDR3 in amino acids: CATSRDAFDSLGETQYF. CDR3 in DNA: TGTGCCACCAGCAGGGATGCGTTTGACTCCCTGGGGGAGACCCAGTACTTC.